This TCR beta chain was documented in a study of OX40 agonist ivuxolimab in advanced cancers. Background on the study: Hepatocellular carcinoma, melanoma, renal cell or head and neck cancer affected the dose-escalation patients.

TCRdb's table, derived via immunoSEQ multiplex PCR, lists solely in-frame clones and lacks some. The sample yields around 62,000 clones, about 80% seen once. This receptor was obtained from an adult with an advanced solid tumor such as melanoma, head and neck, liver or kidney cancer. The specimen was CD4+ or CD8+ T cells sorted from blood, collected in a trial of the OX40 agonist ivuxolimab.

Here the CDR3 reads CASSSPLAGTDTQYF. The CDR3 nucleotides read TGTGCCAGCAGTTCCCCACTAGCGGGGACAGATACGCAGTATTTT. This chain connects TRBV27 to TRBJ2-3; 10 bases map to TRBD2. In germline, CDR1 is MNHEY, CDR2 SMNVEV (reference sequence). The CDR3 has 15 amino acids. The trim removed 4 bases at V and 3 bases at J, leaving 4 bases unmatched.